Only a few counts were recorded for the clone carrying this TCR beta chain. From around 18,000 to 910,000 sorted cells, naive CD8 libraries were generated with 10%, 30% or 50% RNA. In the sort, naive CD8 T cells were defined as CD8+CD4-CCR7+CD45RA+. This sample is part of a study of molecular identifiers for immune sequencing clone quantification. The wider study: Sequencing covered four of five parts into which replicate RNA from approximately 22,000 or 94,000 naive CD8 cells was split.

Germline-derived CDR1 and CDR2 are SGHDT and YYEEEE. This CDR3 comprises 15 residues. V was pared by 0 bases and J by 3 bases, with 7 bases between. TCRdb itself ran the PCR reads through MiXCR, one entry per CDR3 protein. The table has some 89,000 distinct CDR3 sequences, roughly 26% seen once. Sequenced input: naive CD8+ T cells from blood, with Jurkat cell RNA spiked in. Subset here: FACS-sorted CD8+CD4-CCR7+CD45RA+ naive T cells. The rearrangement links TRBV5-6 to TRBJ1-6; no clear D gene. This clonotype originated in a human donor in good health. Some libraries in this study had Jurkat cell RNA spiked in. CDR3 loop: CASSLGYNYNSPLHF. In DNA form, the CDR3 reads TGTGCCAGCAGCTTGGGTTACAACTATAATTCACCCCTCCACTTT.